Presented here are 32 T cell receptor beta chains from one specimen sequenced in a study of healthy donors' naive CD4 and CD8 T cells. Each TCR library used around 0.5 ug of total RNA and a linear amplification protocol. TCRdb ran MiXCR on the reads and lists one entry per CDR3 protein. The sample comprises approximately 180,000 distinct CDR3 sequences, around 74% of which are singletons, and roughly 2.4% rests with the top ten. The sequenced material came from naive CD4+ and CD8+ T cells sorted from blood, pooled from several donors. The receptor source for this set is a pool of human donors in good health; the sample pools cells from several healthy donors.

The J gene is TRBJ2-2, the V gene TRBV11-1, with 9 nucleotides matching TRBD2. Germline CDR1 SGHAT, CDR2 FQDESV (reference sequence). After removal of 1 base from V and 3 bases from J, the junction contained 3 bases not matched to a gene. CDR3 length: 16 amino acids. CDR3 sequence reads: CASSLVAGVDTGELFF. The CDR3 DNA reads TGTGCCAGCAGCTTAGTAGCGGGAGTGGACACCGGGGAGCTGTTTTTT.

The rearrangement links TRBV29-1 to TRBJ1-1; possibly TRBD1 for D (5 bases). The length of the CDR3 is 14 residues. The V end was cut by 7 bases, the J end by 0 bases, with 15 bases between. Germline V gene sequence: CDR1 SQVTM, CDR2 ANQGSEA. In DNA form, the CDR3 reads TGCAGCGCTACAAAGACAGTTTTGAACACTGAAGCTTTCTTT. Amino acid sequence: CSATKTVLNTEAFF.

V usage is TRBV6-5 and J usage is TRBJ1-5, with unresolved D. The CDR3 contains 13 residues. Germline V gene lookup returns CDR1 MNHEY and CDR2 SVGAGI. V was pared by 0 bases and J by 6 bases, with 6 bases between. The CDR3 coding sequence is TGTGCCAGCAGTTACTCGATTGGTCAGCCCCAGCATTTT. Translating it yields CASSYSIGQPQHF.

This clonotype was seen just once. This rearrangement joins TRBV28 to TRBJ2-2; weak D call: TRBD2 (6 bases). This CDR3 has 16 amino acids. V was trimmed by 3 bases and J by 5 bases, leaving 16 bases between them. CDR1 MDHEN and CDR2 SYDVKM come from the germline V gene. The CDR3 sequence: CASSLRGSWVTGELFF. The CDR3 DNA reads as TGTGCCAGCAGTTTGCGGGGTTCGTGGGTAACCGGGGAGCTGTTTTTT.

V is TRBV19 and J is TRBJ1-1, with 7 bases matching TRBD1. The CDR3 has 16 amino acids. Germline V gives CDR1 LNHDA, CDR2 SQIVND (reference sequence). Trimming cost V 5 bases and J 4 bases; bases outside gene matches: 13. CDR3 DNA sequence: TGTGCCAGTAGTTTGACAGGGCTGGCAATTGGCACTGAAGCTTTCTTT. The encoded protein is CASSLTGLAIGTEAFF.

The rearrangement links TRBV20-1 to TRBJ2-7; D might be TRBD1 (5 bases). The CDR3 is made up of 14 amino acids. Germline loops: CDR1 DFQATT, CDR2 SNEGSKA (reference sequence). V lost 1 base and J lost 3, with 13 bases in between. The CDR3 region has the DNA TGCAGTGCTAGAGCCACCGACAGTAACTACGAGCAGTACGTC. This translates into CSARATDSNYEQYV.

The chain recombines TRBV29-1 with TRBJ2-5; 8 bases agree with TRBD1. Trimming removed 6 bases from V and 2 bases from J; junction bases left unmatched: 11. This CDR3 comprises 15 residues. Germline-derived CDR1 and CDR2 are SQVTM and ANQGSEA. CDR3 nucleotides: TGCAGCGTCGAGCTCCAGACAGGGGCTCAAGAGACCCAGTACTTC. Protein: CSVELQTGAQETQYF.

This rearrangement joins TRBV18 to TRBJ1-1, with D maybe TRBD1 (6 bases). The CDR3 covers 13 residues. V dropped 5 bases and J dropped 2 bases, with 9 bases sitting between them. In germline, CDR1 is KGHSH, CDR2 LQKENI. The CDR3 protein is CASSWGRNTEAFF. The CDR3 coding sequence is TGTGCCAGCTCATGGGGGCGAAACACTGAAGCTTTCTTT.

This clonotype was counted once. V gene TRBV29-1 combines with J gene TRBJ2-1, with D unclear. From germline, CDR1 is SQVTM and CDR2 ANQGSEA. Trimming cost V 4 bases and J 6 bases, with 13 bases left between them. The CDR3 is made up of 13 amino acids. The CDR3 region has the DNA TGCAGCGTTGGGGAAGCCCCGGTCAATGAGCAGTTCTTC. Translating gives CSVGEAPVNEQFF.

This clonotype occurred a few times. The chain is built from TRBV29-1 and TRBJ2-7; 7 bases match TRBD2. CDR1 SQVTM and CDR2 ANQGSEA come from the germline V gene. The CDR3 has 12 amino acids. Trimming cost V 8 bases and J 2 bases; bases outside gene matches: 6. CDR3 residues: CSTAGPTYEQYF. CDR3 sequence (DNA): TGCAGCACAGCGGGGCCAACCTACGAGCAGTACTTC.

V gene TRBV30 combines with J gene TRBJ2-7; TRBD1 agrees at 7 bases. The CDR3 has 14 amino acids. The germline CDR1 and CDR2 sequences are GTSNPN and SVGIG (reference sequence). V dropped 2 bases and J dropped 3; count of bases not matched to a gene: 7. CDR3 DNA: TGTGCCTGGAGTCCCCGGGACAGCTTCTACGAGCAGTACTTC. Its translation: CAWSPRDSFYEQYF.

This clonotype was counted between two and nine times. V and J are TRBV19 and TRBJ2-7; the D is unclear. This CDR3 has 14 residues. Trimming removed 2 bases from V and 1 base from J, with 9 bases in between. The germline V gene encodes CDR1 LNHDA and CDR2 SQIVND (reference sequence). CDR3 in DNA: TGTGCCAGTAGTATAATCGGCAGATCCTACGAGCAGTACTTC. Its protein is CASSIIGRSYEQYF.

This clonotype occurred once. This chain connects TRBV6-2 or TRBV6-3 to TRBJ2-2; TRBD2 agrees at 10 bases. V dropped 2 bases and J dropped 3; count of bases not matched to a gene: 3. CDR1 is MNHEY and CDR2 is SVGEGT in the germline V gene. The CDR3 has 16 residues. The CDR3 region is CASSYVLAGYTGELFF. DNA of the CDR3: TGTGCCAGCAGTTACGTACTAGCGGGGTACACCGGGGAGCTGTTTTTT.

The CDR3: CSVVGSTSGISNEQFF. For the CDR3, the DNA is TGCAGCGTTGTGGGGTCGACTAGCGGGATAAGCAATGAGCAGTTCTTC. The chain carries TRBV29-1 and TRBJ2-1; 11 nucleotides agree with TRBD2. Germline V lookup: CDR1 SQVTM, CDR2 ANQGSEA. The V segment lost 4 bases and the J segment 6 bases; nucleotides outside the gene matches: 11. The CDR3 covers 16 residues.

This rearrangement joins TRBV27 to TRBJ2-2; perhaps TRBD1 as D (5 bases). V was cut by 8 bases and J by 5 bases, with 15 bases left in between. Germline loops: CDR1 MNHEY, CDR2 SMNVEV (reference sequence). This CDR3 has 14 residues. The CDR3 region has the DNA TGTGCCAGCGGGGCAGGGTGGGGTACCGGGGAGCTGTTTTTT. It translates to CASGAGWGTGELFF.

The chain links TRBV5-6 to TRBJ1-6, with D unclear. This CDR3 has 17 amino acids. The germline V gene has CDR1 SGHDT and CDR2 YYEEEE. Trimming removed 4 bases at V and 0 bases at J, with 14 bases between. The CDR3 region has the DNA TGTGCCAGCAGCAGATCGACGGGGAGCTCCTATAATTCACCCCTCCACTTT. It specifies CASSRSTGSSYNSPLHF.

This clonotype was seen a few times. Here the CDR3 reads CSVGQGYGYTF. The DNA of the CDR3 is TGCAGCGTTGGACAGGGCTATGGCTACACCTTC. The chain recombines TRBV29-1 with TRBJ1-2; 7 bases are a match to TRBD1. The germline V gene encodes CDR1 SQVTM and CDR2 ANQGSEA. Germline trimming cut 4 bases from V and 4 bases from J; bases unmatched to any gene: 0. The CDR3 runs 11 residues.

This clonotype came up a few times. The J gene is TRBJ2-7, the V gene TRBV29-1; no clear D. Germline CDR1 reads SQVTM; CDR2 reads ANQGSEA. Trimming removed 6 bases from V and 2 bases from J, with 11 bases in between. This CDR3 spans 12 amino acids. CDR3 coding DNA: TGCAGCGTAATAGGTTATCCCTACGAGCAGTACTTC. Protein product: CSVIGYPYEQYF.

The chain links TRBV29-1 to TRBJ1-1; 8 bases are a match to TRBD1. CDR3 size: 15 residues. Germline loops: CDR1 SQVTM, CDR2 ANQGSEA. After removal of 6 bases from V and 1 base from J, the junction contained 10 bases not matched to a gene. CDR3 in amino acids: CSVQRTGTANTEAFF. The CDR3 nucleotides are TGCAGCGTCCAACGGACAGGGACGGCGAACACTGAAGCTTTCTTT.

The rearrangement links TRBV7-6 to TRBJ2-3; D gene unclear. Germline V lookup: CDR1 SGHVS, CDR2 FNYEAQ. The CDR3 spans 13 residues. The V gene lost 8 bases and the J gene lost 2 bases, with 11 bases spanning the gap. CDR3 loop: CASVALDTDTQYF. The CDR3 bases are TGTGCCAGCGTCGCCCTGGACACAGATACGCAGTATTTT.

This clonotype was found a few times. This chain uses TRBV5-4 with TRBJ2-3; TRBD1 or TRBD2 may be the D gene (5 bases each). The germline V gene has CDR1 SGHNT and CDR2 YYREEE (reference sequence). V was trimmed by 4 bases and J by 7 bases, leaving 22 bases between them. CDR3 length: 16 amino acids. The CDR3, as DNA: TGTGCCAGCAGCCCGCCTCACGGGCAGGGAGAGAATACGCAGTATTTT. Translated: CASSPPHGQGENTQYF.

The CDR3 DNA follows: TGTGCCAGCAGCTTCTCCGGGACTGGTTCCTACGAGCAGTACTTC. It yields the protein CASSFSGTGSYEQYF. V gene TRBV5-6 combines with J gene TRBJ2-7, with D perhaps matching TRBD2 (6 bases). V lost 2 bases to trimming and J lost 1 base, with 13 bases between them. This CDR3 is built from 15 residues. Germline V lookup: CDR1 SGHDT, CDR2 YYEEEE.

The CDR3 here is CSVSDKGRAFF. CDR3 DNA: TGCAGCGTTTCAGATAAGGGCAGAGCTTTCTTT. The chain recombines TRBV29-1 with TRBJ1-1; no clear D gene. CDR1 and CDR2 from the germline V gene are SQVTM and ANQGSEA. V was trimmed by 5 bases and J by 10 bases, leaving 14 bases between them. The CDR3 extends over 11 amino acids.

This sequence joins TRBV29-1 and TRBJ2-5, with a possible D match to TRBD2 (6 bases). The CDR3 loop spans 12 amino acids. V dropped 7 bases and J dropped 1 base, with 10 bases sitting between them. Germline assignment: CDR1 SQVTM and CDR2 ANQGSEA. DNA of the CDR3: TGCAGCGCAACGGGACTCCAAGAGACCCAGTACTTC. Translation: CSATGLQETQYF.

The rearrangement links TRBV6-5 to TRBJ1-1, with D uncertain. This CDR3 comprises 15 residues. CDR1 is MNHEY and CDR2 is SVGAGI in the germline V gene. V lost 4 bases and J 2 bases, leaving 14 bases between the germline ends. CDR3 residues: CASSLSGGLNTEAFF. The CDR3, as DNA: TGTGCCAGCAGTTTATCGGGAGGGTTAAACACTGAAGCTTTCTTT.

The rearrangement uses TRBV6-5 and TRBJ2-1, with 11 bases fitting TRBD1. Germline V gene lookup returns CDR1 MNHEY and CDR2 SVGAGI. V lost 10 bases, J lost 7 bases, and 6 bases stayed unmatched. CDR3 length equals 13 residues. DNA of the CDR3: TGTGCCATCGGACAGGGGGCTTGGAATGAGCAGTTCTTC. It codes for CAIGQGAWNEQFF.

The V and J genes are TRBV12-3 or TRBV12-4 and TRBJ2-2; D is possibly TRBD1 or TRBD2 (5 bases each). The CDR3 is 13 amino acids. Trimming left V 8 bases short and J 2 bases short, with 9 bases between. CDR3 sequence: CASLGRNTGELFF. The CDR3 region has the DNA TGTGCCAGCCTGGGACGAAACACCGGGGAGCTGTTTTTT.

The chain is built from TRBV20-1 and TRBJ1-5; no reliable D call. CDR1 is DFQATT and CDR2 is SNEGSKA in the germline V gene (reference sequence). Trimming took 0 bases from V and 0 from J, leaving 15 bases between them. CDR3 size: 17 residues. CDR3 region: CSARDRGTPFSNQPQHF. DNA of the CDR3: TGCAGTGCTAGAGATCGCGGCACTCCCTTTAGCAATCAGCCCCAGCATTTT.

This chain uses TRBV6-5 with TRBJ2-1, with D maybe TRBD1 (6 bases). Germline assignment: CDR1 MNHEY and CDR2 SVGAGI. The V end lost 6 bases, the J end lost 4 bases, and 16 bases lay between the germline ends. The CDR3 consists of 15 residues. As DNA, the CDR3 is TGTGCCAGCAGCGATCGACAGGCCCCATACAATGAGCAGTTCTTC. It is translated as CASSDRQAPYNEQFF.

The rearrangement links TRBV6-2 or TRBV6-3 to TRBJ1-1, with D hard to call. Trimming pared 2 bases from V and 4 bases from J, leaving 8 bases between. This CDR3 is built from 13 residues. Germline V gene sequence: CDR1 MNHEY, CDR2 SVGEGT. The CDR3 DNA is TGTGCCAGCAGTTACGGAGCGAGCACTGAAGCTTTCTTT. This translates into CASSYGASTEAFF.

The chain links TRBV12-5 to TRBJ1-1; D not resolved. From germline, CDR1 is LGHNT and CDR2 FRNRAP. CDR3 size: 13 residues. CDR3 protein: CASSVQQNTEAFF. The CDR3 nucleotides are TGTGCCAGCAGTGTCCAACAGAACACTGAAGCTTTCTTT. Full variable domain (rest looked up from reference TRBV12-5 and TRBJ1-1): DARVTQTPRHKVTEMGQEVTMRCQPILGHNTVFWYRQTMMQGLELLAYFRNRAPLDDSGMPKDRFSAEMPDATLATLKIQPSEPRDSAVYFCASSVQQNTEAFFGQGTRLTVV.

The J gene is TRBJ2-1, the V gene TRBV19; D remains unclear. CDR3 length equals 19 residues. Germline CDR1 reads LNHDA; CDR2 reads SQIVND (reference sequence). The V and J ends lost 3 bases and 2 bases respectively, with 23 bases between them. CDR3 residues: CASSISSLGGLGPYNEQFF. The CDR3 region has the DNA TGTGCCAGTAGTATTAGTTCTTTAGGTGGGCTAGGCCCCTACAATGAGCAGTTCTTC.